This T cell receptor (beta chain) was observed in a study of shared clonotypes between healthy human individuals. Study-level findings and limits: Non-shared clonotypes were found to have lower generation probabilities than the clonotypes that were shared by all four of the sorted-subset donors.

TCRdb keeps only in-frame clones here, not all; method: immunoSEQ multiplex PCR. Among 2.3 million or so clones listed, roughly 93% were seen once. Germline V gene lookup returns CDR1 MRHNA and CDR2 SNTAGT. This CDR3 spans 14 amino acids. V dropped 3 bases and J dropped 7 bases, with 13 bases sitting between them. In the case of this clone: The target antigen is unknown.

The receptor was isolated from a man younger than 35 in good health. Some clones in this sample may be carry-over from other donors' samples. The chain links TRBV6-4 to TRBJ2-1; D is uncertain. Sequences were obtained from naive CD4+ T cells from PBMCs. Regarding subset: CD45RA+ positively selected. Here the CDR3 DNA reads TGTGCCAGCAGTGAACAGCTTACTCTAAATGAGCAGTTCTTC. Its translation: CASSEQLTLNEQFF.